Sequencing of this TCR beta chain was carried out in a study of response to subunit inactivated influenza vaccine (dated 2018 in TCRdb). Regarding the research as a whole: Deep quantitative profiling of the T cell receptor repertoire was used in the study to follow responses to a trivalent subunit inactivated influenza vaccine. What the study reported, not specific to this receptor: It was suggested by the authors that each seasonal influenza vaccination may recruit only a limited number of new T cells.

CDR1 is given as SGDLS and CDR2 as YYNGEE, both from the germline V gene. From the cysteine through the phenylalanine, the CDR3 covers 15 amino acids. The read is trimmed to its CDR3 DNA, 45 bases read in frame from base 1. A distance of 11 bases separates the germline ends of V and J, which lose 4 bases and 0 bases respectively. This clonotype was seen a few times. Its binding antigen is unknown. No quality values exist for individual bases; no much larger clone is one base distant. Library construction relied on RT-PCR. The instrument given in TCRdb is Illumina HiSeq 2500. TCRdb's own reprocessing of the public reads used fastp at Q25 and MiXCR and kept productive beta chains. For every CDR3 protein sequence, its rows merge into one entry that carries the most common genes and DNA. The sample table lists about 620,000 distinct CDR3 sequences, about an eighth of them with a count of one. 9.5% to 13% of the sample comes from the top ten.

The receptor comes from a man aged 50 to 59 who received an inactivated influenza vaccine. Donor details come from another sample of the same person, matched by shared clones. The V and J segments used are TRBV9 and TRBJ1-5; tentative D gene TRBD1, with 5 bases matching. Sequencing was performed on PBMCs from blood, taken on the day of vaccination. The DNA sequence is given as TGTGCCAGCAGCCGTGACAGCGGTAGCAATCAGCCCCAGCATTTT. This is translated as CASSRDSGSNQPQHF.